These T cell receptor beta chains were read from a single sample in a study of blood T cell repertoires in COVID-19. Using immunoSEQ multiplex PCR, the repertoire was profiled, and TCRdb retains in-frame clones only, with some absent. The data show under 200,000 clones, with roughly 91% seen just once and 2% to 3% held by the top ten. Sequences were obtained from peripheral blood. All receptors derive from a man aged 18 to 30 with acute or convalescent COVID-19. Each CDR3 is given with its conserved first and last residue. A D gene is named only where the DNA matches it firmly. Size tells how often a clone was seen (once, few, many) or the class of an expanded clone, and some rows leave it out.

d_call,v_call,j_call,clone_size,cdr3_nt,cdr3_aa
NA,TRBV6-1,TRBJ1-1,NA,TGTGCCAGCAGTGAAGTCATGAAGGGGTACACTGAAGCTTTCTTT,CASSEVMKGYTEAFF
NA,TRBV5-4,TRBJ1-6,NA,TGTGCCAGCAGCTTCGGGGTCGGGGATTCACCCCTCCACTTT,CASSFGVGDSPLHF
TRBD1,TRBV3-1/TRBV3-2,TRBJ1-2,NA,TGTGCCAGCAGCCGGCCGGGACAGGGGGCTTATGGCTACACCTTC,CASSRPGQGAYGYTF
NA,TRBV3-1/TRBV3-2,TRBJ2-3,NA,TGTGCCAGCAGCCGCCTAGACGGAAACACAGATACGCAGTATTTT,CASSRLDGNTDTQYF
NA,TRBV6-4,TRBJ1-1,NA,TGTGCCAGCAGCACAGACAGACAGAACACTGAAGCTTTCTTT,CASSTDRQNTEAFF
NA,TRBV30,TRBJ2-7,NA,TGTGCCTGGAGTGACACCTCCTACGAGCAGTACTTC,CAWSDTSYEQYF
NA,TRBV24-1,TRBJ2-2,NA,TGTGCCACCAGTGATTTGGCACAATCCACCGGGGAGCTGTTTTTT,CATSDLAQSTGELFF
TRBD1,TRBV5-6,TRBJ1-2,NA,TGTGCCAGCAGCCTGTCGGGGAAGTGGCAGGGGGTGAGTGGCTACACCTTC,CASSLSGKWQGVSGYTF
TRBD1,TRBV5-1,TRBJ2-1,NA,TGCGCCAGCAGCCGGGGACAGGCCGCCAATGAGCAGTTCTTC,CASSRGQAANEQFF
NA,TRBV30,TRBJ1-3,NA,TGTGCCTGGCGGCTAGGGGGTTCTGGAAACACCATATATTTT,CAWRLGGSGNTIYF
TRBD1,TRBV19,TRBJ2-1,NA,TGTGCCAGTAATGGCAGGGGGACCTACAATGAGCAGTTCTTC,CASNGRGTYNEQFF
TRBD1,TRBV10-3,TRBJ1-1,NA,TGTGCCATCAGTGAGCCAAAGCAGCGGGTACAGGGGATAGGTGAAGCTTTCTTT,CAISEPKQRVQGIGEAFF
NA,TRBV30,TRBJ2-3,NA,TGTGCCTGGAGACATCAGGGGTCAGATACGCAGTATTTT,CAWRHQGSDTQYF
NA,TRBV5-1,TRBJ1-1,NA,TGCGCCAGCAGCTTGGGGGGCATGAACACTGAAGCTTTCTTT,CASSLGGMNTEAFF
TRBD1,TRBV7-9,TRBJ2-3,NA,TGTGCCAGCAGCAGAGCCGGGACAGGGCCCACAGATACGCAGTATTTT,CASSRAGTGPTDTQYF
TRBD1,TRBV3-1/TRBV3-2,TRBJ2-1,NA,TGTGCCAGCAGCCAACCGGGCAGGGGGCGAAATGAGCAGTTCTTC,CASSQPGRGRNEQFF
NA,TRBV18,TRBJ1-1,NA,TGTGCCAGCTCACCAAAGGGGCGGTGGAACACTGAAGCTTTCTTT,CASSPKGRWNTEAFF
TRBD2,TRBV5-6,TRBJ2-5,once,TGTGCCAGCAGCTTGGGACTAGCGGCCGAAGAGACCCAGTACTTC,CASSLGLAAEETQYF
NA,TRBV19,TRBJ1-1,NA,TGTGCCAGTAGTACCAGGAGTAGCCGGACAATTTTGATGAACACTGAAGCTTTCTTT,CASSTRSSRTILMNTEAFF
NA,TRBV24-1,TRBJ1-5,NA,TGTGCCACCAGTGGGCCAGGAGACCCGGGGAGCAATCAGCCCCAGCATTTT,CATSGPGDPGSNQPQHF
TRBD2,TRBV9,TRBJ2-3,NA,TGTGCCAGCAGTCTCACCGGGACTAGCGGGAGGAGCACAGATACGCAGTATTTT,CASSLTGTSGRSTDTQYF
NA,TRBV2,TRBJ2-7,once,TGTGCCAGCAGTGACAGGAACTACGAGCAGTACTTC,CASSDRNYEQYF
TRBD1,TRBV6-1,TRBJ1-3,NA,TGTGCCAGCAGAGAACCGGGACAGGGGGCTGGAAACACCATATATTTT,CASREPGQGAGNTIYF
TRBD1,TRBV7-9,TRBJ1-4,once,TGTGCCAGCAGCTGGGGCCCGGGACAGGGCCCAACTAATGAAAAACTGTTTTTT,CASSWGPGQGPTNEKLFF
NA,TRBV9,TRBJ1-5,NA,TGTGCCAGCAGCGTTGACGGACAGAGTAATCAGCCCCAGCATTTT,CASSVDGQSNQPQHF
NA,TRBV2,TRBJ1-2,NA,TGTGCCAGCAGTGGGGCCACTAACTATGGCTACACCTTC,CASSGATNYGYTF
TRBD1,TRBV19,TRBJ1-4,NA,TGTGCCAGTGGAATGAGTAGTGACAGGGCAAGAGAAAAACTGTTTTTT,CASGMSSDRAREKLFF
NA,TRBV3-1/TRBV3-2,TRBJ1-4,NA,TGTGCCAGCAGCCACGGGGGGCGGAATGAAAAACTGTTTTTT,CASSHGGRNEKLFF
NA,TRBV19,TRBJ1-1,NA,TGTGCCAGTAGTACCCCGGGGGGACTCACTGAAGCTTTCTTT,CASSTPGGLTEAFF
NA,TRBV19,TRBJ2-1,NA,TGTGCCAGTAGTATTTTGACAGCCAGCTCCTACAATGAGCAGTTCTTC,CASSILTASSYNEQFF
NA,TRBV5-6,TRBJ1-1,NA,TGTGCCAGCAGGGAGGGAACCTATAACACTGAAGCTTTCTTT,CASREGTYNTEAFF
NA,TRBV11-2,TRBJ1-2,NA,TGTGCCAGCAGCCCCGGACAGTCCCCCGGGTATGGCTACACCTTC,CASSPGQSPGYGYTF
NA,TRBV3-1/TRBV3-2,TRBJ1-1,NA,TGTGCCAGCAGCCCTTGGGGAGGGGCTGAAGCTTTCTTT,CASSPWGGAEAFF
TRBD2,TRBV6-1,TRBJ2-3,NA,TGTGCCAGCAGTGAACTCCCTAGCGGGGTCACAGATACGCAGTATTTT,CASSELPSGVTDTQYF
NA,TRBV6-2/TRBV6-3,TRBJ1-6,once,TGTGCCAGCAGTTACGAGGGACTCCACTCTCACTTT,CASSYEGLHSHF
TRBD2,TRBV7-6,TRBJ2-7,once,TGTGCCAGCAGCTTAGCCCCCCTAGCGGGGGGGAAGTACGAGCAGTACTTC,CASSLAPLAGGKYEQYF
TRBD1,TRBV27,TRBJ2-2,NA,TGTGCCAGCACTATTGACAGGGGGCGCAACACCGGGGAGCTGTTTTTT,CASTIDRGRNTGELFF
NA,TRBV18,TRBJ1-1,few,TGTGCCAGCTCACCCGAGAACGCACGGGCTTTCTTT,CASSPENARAFF
TRBD2,TRBV14,TRBJ2-1,NA,TGTGCCAGCAGCCCGACTAGCGGAGCCGGGAATGAGCAGTTCTTC,CASSPTSGAGNEQFF
NA,TRBV7-2,TRBJ1-5,NA,TGTGCCAGCAGCTTAGTATCAGGGCTATATCAGCCCCAGCATTTT,CASSLVSGLYQPQHF
TRBD1,TRBV30,TRBJ1-2,NA,TGTGCCTGGACTGATAGGACAGGGGGGAACTATGGCTACACCTTC,CAWTDRTGGNYGYTF
TRBD1,TRBV25-1,TRBJ2-7,NA,TGTGCCAGCCGGGGGACAGGCGATCACCACGAGCAGTACTTC,CASRGTGDHHEQYF
TRBD1,TRBV27,TRBJ1-3,NA,TGTGCCAGCAGTTATATTGGGACAGGGACTGGAAACACCATATATTTT,CASSYIGTGTGNTIYF
TRBD1,TRBV18,TRBJ1-2,NA,TGTGCCAGCTCACCATGGACAGGATTTCAAGGCTACACCTTC,CASSPWTGFQGYTF
NA,TRBV30,TRBJ2-3,NA,TGTGCCTGGAATGCGGAAAGCGGATCTAGCACAGATACGCAGTATTTT,CAWNAESGSSTDTQYF
TRBD1,TRBV28,TRBJ1-2,NA,TGTGCCAGCAGTTTAGGGGCAGGGGGCGTCTATAACTATGGCTACACCTTC,CASSLGAGGVYNYGYTF
NA,TRBV5-1,TRBJ1-1,NA,TGCGCCAGCAGCGTGACAGAAATGAACACTGAAGCTTTCTTT,CASSVTEMNTEAFF